The clone carrying this TCR delta chain was seen more than once but under ten times. Its antigen remains unknown. Only one base separates this from a far larger clonotype, so it likely reflects a read error. Other DNA variants within this sample encode the same CDR3. Per the germline V gene, CDR1 is TSWWSYY and CDR2 is QGS. CDR3 length equals 18 residues. Vgamma9/Vdelta2+ and Vdelta2-negative gammadelta T cells were flow-sorted from PBMC for bulk sequencing. The data stem from a study of γδ T cells in repeated Plasmodium falciparum infection. Study summary: Four controlled malaria infections with P. falciparum NF54 spanned 644 days. Study results and limitations: Repeated controlled infections reportedly drove waves of new clonotype selection in Vdelta2-negative, mostly Vdelta1+, gammadelta repertoires.

TCRdb re-analyzed the multiplex PCR reads via CATT. The table shows tens of thousands of delta-chain clones, with over 1.5% occurring only once. This TCR was sampled from a pool of human donors (malaria-infected and uninfected, not separated). V gene TRDV1 combines with J gene TRDJ1; TRDD3 might be the D (6 bases). The sequencing sample was made of gamma-delta T cells from blood. The CDR3 DNA is TGTGCTCTTGGGGAACAACTACGATGGGGATCGTACACCGATAAACTCATCTTC. This sequence encodes CALGEQLRWGSYTDKLIF.